These T cell receptor beta chains were read from a single sample in a study of CD8+CD57+ T cells in acquired aplastic anemia. A single record per CDR3 protein comes from TCRdb applying MiXCR to the reads. The sample has roughly 290,000 distinct CDR3 sequences, roughly 53% seen once. Sequenced input: sorted CD4+, CD8+, or CD8+CD57+ T cells (not recorded which) from PBMCs. The source of these receptors is a human donor with aplastic anemia. Each CDR3 is given with its conserved first and last residue. The D gene is left open where the match is weak. Some rows have no size entry. The others give once, few or many, or a class for an expanded clone.

CDR3 protein	CDR3 DNA	clone size	V gene	J gene	D gene
CATSDLPWASTNQPQHF	TGTGCCACCAGTGATTTGCCTTGGGCCTCCACGAATCAGCCCCAGCATTTT	.	TRBV24-1	TRBJ1-5	.
CATSELDNQPQHF	TGTGCCACCAGTGAACTTGACAATCAGCCCCAGCATTTT	.	TRBV24-1	TRBJ1-5	.
CASSLEPAGEETQYF	TGTGCTAGCAGCTTAGAGCCGGCAGGGGAAGAGACCCAGTACTTC	few	TRBV7-7	TRBJ2-5	.
CASSAQGGQNYGYTF	TGTGCCAGCAGCGCACAGGGAGGACAGAACTATGGCTACACCTTC	many	TRBV9	TRBJ1-2	.
CASSQQGAIGTQYF	TGCGCCAGCAGCCAACAGGGGGCTATTGGGACCCAGTACTTC	.	TRBV4-1	TRBJ2-5	TRBD1
CSATYPDQETQYF	TGCAGTGCTACTTACCCCGACCAAGAGACCCAGTACTTC	.	TRBV20-1	TRBJ2-5	.
CSADGAETQYF	TGCAGTGCAGACGGGGCAGAGACCCAGTACTTC	.	TRBV20-1	TRBJ2-5	.
CATQGQGGEQYF	TGTGCCACCCAGGGGCAGGGGGGCGAGCAGTACTTC	once	TRBV24-1	TRBJ2-7	.
CASSSGRGLIPPLHF	TGTGCCAGCAGCTCCGGACGGGGTCTAATACCACCCCTCCACTTT	many	TRBV5-8	TRBJ1-6	.
CASSPDRAVFWDTQYF	TGTGCCAGCAGCCCGGACAGGGCGGTATTTTGGGATACGCAGTATTTT	.	TRBV5-6	TRBJ2-3	TRBD1
CASSLTATGGSDTQYF	TGTGCCAGCAGCTTAACGGCGACAGGGGGTTCAGATACGCAGTATTTT	.	TRBV7-2	TRBJ2-3	TRBD1
CASSLLRTGSETQYF	TGTGCCAGCAGCTTATTAAGGACAGGGTCCGAGACCCAGTACTTC	many	TRBV7-2	TRBJ2-5	TRBD1
CASSFGTVFNEKLFF	TGTGCCAGCAGCTTCGGGACAGTCTTTAATGAAAAACTGTTTTTT	once	TRBV7-2	TRBJ1-4	TRBD1
CASSYDHTSPLHF	TGTGCCAGCAGCTACGACCATACTTCACCCCTCCACTTT	.	TRBV7-9	TRBJ1-6	.
CASGVYGYTF	TGTGCCAGCGGGGTTTATGGCTACACCTTC	many	TRBV11-3	TRBJ1-2	.
CASSMGRGDNSPLHF	TGTGCCAGTAGTATGGGGAGAGGGGATAATTCACCCCTCCACTTT	.	TRBV19	TRBJ1-6	.
CASSIEVSGDNTGELFF	TGTGCCAGTAGTATAGAGGTTTCGGGGGACAACACCGGGGAGCTGTTTTTT	few	TRBV19	TRBJ2-2	.
CASRTSGGSYEQYF	TGTGCCAGCAGGACTAGCGGGGGCTCCTACGAGCAGTACTTC	few	TRBV12-3/TRBV12-4	TRBJ2-7	TRBD2
CASSWDRLQETQYF	TGTGCCAGCAGCTGGGACAGGCTCCAAGAGACCCAGTACTTC	.	TRBV11-1	TRBJ2-5	TRBD1
CASSIPNRGTSYEQYF	TGTGCCAGTAGTATTCCCAACAGGGGGACTTCCTACGAGCAGTACTTC	many	TRBV19	TRBJ2-7	TRBD1
CASSQDGTGVYKNTGELFF	TGTGCCAGCAGCCAAGATGGGACAGGAGTTTACAAGAACACCGGGGAGCTGTTTTTT	many	TRBV4-2	TRBJ2-2	TRBD1
CASRPGQITDTQYF	TGTGCCAGCAGACCCGGACAGATCACAGATACGCAGTATTTT	.	TRBV5-8	TRBJ2-3	.
CASNRPGQDLRDTIYF	TGTGCCAGTAATCGTCCGGGACAGGACCTGAGAGACACCATATATTTT	.	TRBV19	TRBJ1-3	TRBD1
CASSARGVEAFF	TGTGCCAGCAGCGCTAGGGGCGTCGAGGCTTTCTTT	.	TRBV7-4	TRBJ1-1	.
CASSVWQGVLDGYTF	TGTGCCAGCAGTGTGTGGCAGGGGGTGCTGGATGGCTACACCTTC	.	TRBV6-1	TRBJ1-2	TRBD1
CASSPWTSGESNYGYTF	TGTGCCAGCAGCCCCTGGACCTCCGGGGAGTCGAACTATGGCTACACCTTC	many	TRBV6-6	TRBJ1-2	.
CASNEQAGATQSTQYF	TGTGCCAGCAATGAGCAAGCGGGAGCGACCCAGAGTACGCAGTATTTT	many	TRBV2	TRBJ2-3	TRBD2
CASSLVRAEAFF	TGTGCCAGCAGTTTGGTCAGAGCTGAAGCTTTCTTT	few	TRBV7-9	TRBJ1-1	.
CASSLGDRQETQYF	TGTGCCAGCAGCTTGGGGGACAGACAAGAGACCCAGTACTTC	.	TRBV5-4	TRBJ2-5	TRBD1
CSVTSANEQFF	TGCAGCGTAACTAGCGCCAATGAGCAGTTCTTC	few	TRBV29-1	TRBJ2-1	TRBD2
CASSPAPGTGSSYNSPLHF	TGTGCCAGCAGCCCGGCCCCCGGGACAGGGAGCTCCTATAATTCACCCCTCCACTTT	many	TRBV6-6	TRBJ1-6	TRBD1
CASSMLGTGGSGEQYF	TGTGCCAGTAGTATGCTAGGGACAGGGGGCAGCGGCGAGCAGTACTTC	.	TRBV19	TRBJ2-7	TRBD1
CSASGTGVGETQYF	TGCAGTGCTAGCGGTACAGGGGTAGGAGAGACCCAGTACTTC	.	TRBV20-1	TRBJ2-5	TRBD1
CASSLDGELNEKLFF	TGCGCCAGCAGCTTGGACGGCGAACTTAATGAAAAACTGTTTTTT	.	TRBV5-1	TRBJ1-4	.
CASSLVHREEKLFF	TGTGCCAGCAGCTTAGTCCACAGGGAGGAAAAACTGTTTTTT	.	TRBV7-8	TRBJ1-4	.
CSVVGLRTVLSYEQYF	TGCAGCGTTGTGGGACTCCGTACAGTGCTCTCCTACGAGCAGTACTTC	many	TRBV29-1	TRBJ2-7	.
CASSNSGGVVGNEQFF	TGTGCCAGCAGCAATAGCGGGGGGGTGGTTGGAAATGAGCAGTTCTTC	.	TRBV5-1	TRBJ2-1	TRBD2
CAISETFNYGYTF	TGTGCCATCAGTGAGACATTTAACTATGGCTACACCTTC	.	TRBV10-3	TRBJ1-2	.
CSVRPGPQDAEAFF	TGCAGCGTTAGACCGGGCCCTCAGGACGCTGAAGCTTTCTTT	.	TRBV29-1	TRBJ1-1	.
CASSLGTGVVYEQYF	TGTGCCAGCAGCTTAGGCACAGGGGTGGTGTACGAGCAGTACTTC	.	TRBV7-6	TRBJ2-7	TRBD1
CAIRSRVNTEAFF	TGTGCCATCAGATCACGGGTGAACACTGAAGCTTTCTTT	.	TRBV10-3	TRBJ1-1	.
CATSDPSGPSTDTQYF	TGTGCCACCAGCGATCCTAGCGGACCTAGCACAGATACGCAGTATTTT	.	TRBV24-1	TRBJ2-3	TRBD2
CASSSQETQPQHF	TGTGCCAGTAGTTCCCAAGAGACTCAGCCCCAGCATTTT	many	TRBV19	TRBJ1-5	.
CSAEVRDRGPDTQYF	TGCAGTGCTGAGGTCCGGGACAGGGGACCAGATACGCAGTATTTT	.	TRBV20-1	TRBJ2-3	TRBD1
CASSPGLEQFF	TGTGCCAGCAGTCCGGGACTGGAGCAGTTCTTC	few	TRBV12-3/TRBV12-4	TRBJ2-1	.
CSARESASGDTGELFF	TGCAGTGCTAGAGAATCAGCTTCCGGGGACACCGGGGAGCTGTTTTTT	.	TRBV20-1	TRBJ2-2	.
CASSLAGMRTEAFF	TGCGCCAGCAGCTTGGCAGGAATGAGAACTGAAGCTTTCTTT	many	TRBV5-1	TRBJ1-1	.
CASSLALASGSSEQYF	TGTGCCAGCAGCTTAGCGCTTGCTAGCGGGAGTAGCGAGCAGTACTTC	many	TRBV7-9	TRBJ2-7	TRBD2
CSARDAEPEAFF	TGCAGTGCTAGAGATGCAGAGCCTGAAGCTTTCTTT	many	TRBV20-1	TRBJ1-1	.
CAISESQDRGLGAFF	TGTGCCATCAGTGAGTCCCAGGACAGGGGGCTAGGAGCTTTCTTT	many	TRBV10-3	TRBJ1-1	TRBD1
CASSKRVGELFF	TGTGCCAGTAGTAAGAGGGTCGGGGAGCTGTTTTTT	few	TRBV19	TRBJ2-2	.
CASSTRTGGETQYF	TGTGCCAGCAGCACCAGGACAGGGGGGGAGACCCAGTACTTC	.	TRBV9	TRBJ2-5	TRBD1
CASSLDGGTAWDEQFF	TGTGCCAGCAGCTTAGACGGCGGGACGGCATGGGATGAGCAGTTCTTC	.	TRBV11-3	TRBJ2-1	.
CASSLGLVGYNEQYF	TGTGCCAGCAGCCTGGGACTAGTTGGCTACAATGAGCAGTACTTC	once	TRBV7-2	TRBJ2-5	TRBD2